This T cell receptor (beta chain) was sequenced in a study of T-cell memory formation after mild COVID-19. Overall study: Clusters were largely donor specific. The study, taken as a whole, reports: Chiefly within CM and EM were the contracting CD4+ clones; CD8+ ones were within EMRA. Pre-infection memory showed some responding clones, and this suggested that cross-reactive memory joined.

This CDR3 region has 15 residues. After removal of 3 bases from V and 0 bases from J, the junction contained 3 bases not matched to a gene. About this clonotype: Its target is not known.

TCRdb analysed the 5' RACE reads with MiXCR anew, one entry per CDR3 protein. The sample consists of around 390,000 distinct CDR3 sequences, about a sixth of them appearing once. Sequenced sample: PBMCs or a T cell subset sorted from them (not recorded which). The chain carries TRBV12-3 or TRBV12-4 and TRBJ1-1; 8 nucleotides match TRBD1. This receptor was identified in a man aged 18 to 29 who had mild COVID-19 (a few samples of this study predate the infection). Cell type and time point are not known. As DNA, the CDR3 is TGTGCCAGCAGTTTCGACAGGGGAATGAACACTGAAGCTTTCTTT. Its translation is CASSFDRGMNTEAFF.